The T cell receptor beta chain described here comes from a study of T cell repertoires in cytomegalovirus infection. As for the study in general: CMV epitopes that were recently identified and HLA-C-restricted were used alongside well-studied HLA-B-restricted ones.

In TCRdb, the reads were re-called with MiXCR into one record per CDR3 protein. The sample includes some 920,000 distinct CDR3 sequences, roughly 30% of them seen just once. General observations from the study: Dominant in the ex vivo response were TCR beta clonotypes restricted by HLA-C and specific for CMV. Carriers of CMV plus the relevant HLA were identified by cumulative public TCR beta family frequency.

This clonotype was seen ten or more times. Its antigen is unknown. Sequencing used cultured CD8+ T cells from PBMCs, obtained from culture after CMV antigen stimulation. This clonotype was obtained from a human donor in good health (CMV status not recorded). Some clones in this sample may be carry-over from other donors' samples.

CDR3 loop: CASSPYPNTEAFF. The CDR3 nucleotides read TGTGCCAGCAGCCCTTACCCAAACACTGAAGCTTTCTTT. The chain recombines TRBV7-2 with TRBJ1-1, with D unclear. The CDR3 covers 13 residues. Germline V gene sequence: CDR1 SGHTA, CDR2 FQGNSA. Trimming stripped 5 bases from V and 2 bases from J, with 9 bases between.